This TCR beta chain was recorded in a study of blood T cells in healthy people across ages. This clonotype was detected only a few times. Then a second PCR, running about 7 to 11 cycles, was carried out with a sample-barcoded 5' primer and a J-beta primer mix. MiXCR was run by TCRdb on the 5' RACE reads, yielding one entry per CDR3 protein. The sample has roughly 800,000 distinct CDR3 sequences, roughly 60% seen once. This CDR3 comprises 13 residues. CDR1 and CDR2 from the germline V gene are MGHDK and SYGVNS. V lost 1 base, J lost 8 bases, and 11 bases lay in between. V is TRBV25-1 and J is TRBJ1-2; weak D call: TRBD1 (6 bases). Sequences were obtained from blood. The clonotype was recovered from a man aged 25-40 years in good health. CDR3 coding DNA: TGTGCCAGCAGTGAATTTGGGGGGCAGGGCTACACCTTC. Its translation: CASSEFGGQGYTF.